This is a list of T cell receptor beta chains from one sample in a study of T cells in Graves' hyperthyroidism and ophthalmopathy. TCRdb re-analysed the multiplex PCR reads in MiXCR, keeping a single row per CDR3 protein. The sample has 700,000 or so distinct CDR3 sequences; roughly 15% are singletons. Sequencing was carried out using blood. These receptors were collected from a woman aged 45-65 years with Graves' ophthalmopathy. The CDR3 runs from the conserved cysteine through the conserved F or W. A D gene is named only where the DNA matches it firmly. Rows may omit the clone size; those that give it use once, few, many or a size class.

J gene | D gene | V gene | clone size | CDR3 protein | CDR3 DNA
TRBJ2-5 | . | TRBV7-3 | few | CASSRRFQETQYF | TGTGCCAGCAGCCGAAGGTTCCAAGAGACCCAGTACTTC
TRBJ1-1 | TRBD1 | TRBV7-2 | many | CASSYQGEGTEAFF | TGTGCCAGCAGCTACCAGGGGGAGGGAACTGAAGCTTTCTTT
TRBJ2-2 | . | TRBV9 | few | CASSVIGNTGELFF | TGTGCCAGCAGCGTAATTGGGAACACCGGGGAGCTGTTTTTT
TRBJ1-1 | . | TRBV7-9 | many | CASSLWSTEAFF | TGTGCCAGCAGCTTATGGTCCACTGAAGCTTTCTTT
TRBJ1-1 | . | TRBV20-1 | . | CSARDRVLNTEAFF | TGCAGTGCTAGAGATCGGGTGTTGAACACTGAAGCTTTCTTT
TRBJ2-3 | . | TRBV3-1 | many | CASSHPTDTQYF | TGTGCCAGCAGCCACCCAACAGATACGCAGTATTTT
TRBJ2-7 | . | TRBV7-9 | many | CASSLAWDTYEQYF | TGTGCCAGCAGCTTAGCTTGGGATACCTACGAGCAGTACTTC
TRBJ1-2 | . | TRBV30 | many | CAWSYGPNYGYTF | TGTGCCTGGAGCTACGGGCCTAACTATGGCTACACCTTC
TRBJ1-4 | . | TRBV30 | many | CACDRGAEKLFF | TGTGCCTGTGACCGGGGCGCGGAAAAACTGTTTTTT
TRBJ2-7 | TRBD2 | TRBV5-1 | few | CASSPPGGGTYEQYF | TGCGCCAGCAGCCCTCCGGGAGGGGGGACCTACGAGCAGTACTTC
TRBJ2-7 | TRBD2 | TRBV28 | . | CASSFSGGRAVEQYF | TGTGCCAGCAGTTTTTCGGGCGGGAGGGCGGTCGAGCAGTACTTC
TRBJ2-6 | TRBD2 | TRBV7-9 | . | CASSWGTSGSPPGANVLTF | TGTGCCAGCAGCTGGGGGACTAGCGGGAGTCCCCCTGGGGCCAACGTCCTGACTTTC
TRBJ2-7 | TRBD2 | TRBV11-1 | many | CASSPLGSGMQEQYF | TGTGCCAGCAGCCCACTGGGTAGCGGGATGCAAGAGCAGTACTTC
TRBJ1-6 | TRBD1 | TRBV28 | many | CASRTTGNIDSPLHF | TGTGCCAGCAGAACGACAGGGAATATCGATTCACCCCTCCACTTT
TRBJ2-2 | TRBD2 | TRBV7-8 | many | CASSIGAGGRPGELFF | TGTGCCAGCAGCATCGGAGCGGGAGGGCGTCCCGGGGAGCTGTTTTTT
TRBJ2-1 | TRBD2 | TRBV13 | few | CASSSTRLAVVFF | TGTGCCAGCAGCTCCACCCGACTAGCGGTAGTGTTCTTC
TRBJ1-2 | TRBD1 | TRBV4-1 | . | CASGQGARNYGYTF | TGCGCCAGCGGGCAGGGGGCCCGAAACTATGGCTACACCTTC
TRBJ1-1 | . | TRBV19 | . | CASKPQGNTEAFF | TGTGCCAGTAAACCGCAGGGGAACACTGAAGCTTTCTTT
TRBJ1-2 | . | TRBV20-1 | few | CSTTRELGGSGYTF | TGCAGTACTACGAGGGAATTGGGAGGGAGTGGCTACACCTTC
TRBJ2-2 | TRBD2 | TRBV6-1 | . | CASSGLAGGKSSNTGELFF | TGTGCCAGCAGTGGTCTAGCGGGAGGAAAAAGCTCGAACACCGGGGAGCTGTTTTTT
TRBJ2-1 | . | TRBV6-1 | . | CASSLQPLGKQFF | TGTGCCAGCAGCCTCCAACCTTTGGGAAAGCAGTTCTTC
TRBJ2-1 | TRBD1 | TRBV25-1 | . | CASSAQGVTYNEQFF | TGTGCCAGCAGTGCCCAGGGGGTCACCTACAATGAGCAGTTCTTC
TRBJ1-1 | . | TRBV12-3/TRBV12-4 | many | CASKPFRDGPTEAFF | TGTGCCAGCAAACCGTTCCGGGACGGCCCGACTGAAGCTTTCTTT
TRBJ2-2 | TRBD2 | TRBV9 | few | CASSVASGLAYTGELFF | TGTGCCAGCAGCGTAGCTTCGGGACTAGCTTACACCGGGGAGCTGTTTTTT
TRBJ2-7 | . | TRBV20-1 | many | CSASDFSYEQYF | TGCAGTGCTAGTGACTTCTCCTACGAGCAGTACTTC
TRBJ2-7 | . | TRBV30 | many | CAWSFSYEQYF | TGTGCCTGGAGTTTCTCCTACGAGCAGTACTTC
TRBJ2-6 | TRBD1 | TRBV5-1 | . | CASSLAPTGITGANVLTF | TGCGCCAGCAGCTTGGCCCCGACAGGGATTACTGGGGCCAACGTCCTGACTTTC
TRBJ2-3 | TRBD1 | TRBV11-2 | many | CASSLTGVHTDTQYF | TGTGCCAGCAGCCTGACAGGGGTCCACACAGATACGCAGTATTTT
TRBJ1-1 | TRBD1 | TRBV7-8 | many | CASSPQTGIGAEAFF | TGTGCCAGCAGCCCCCAGACAGGGATTGGCGCTGAAGCTTTCTTT
TRBJ1-4 | TRBD1 | TRBV3-1 | few | CASSGGGGVNEKLFF | TGTGCCAGCAGTGGAGGGGGCGGGGTAAATGAAAAACTGTTTTTT
TRBJ2-1 | . | TRBV5-5 | many | CASFLSYNEQFF | TGTGCCAGCTTCCTCTCCTACAATGAGCAGTTCTTC
TRBJ2-2 | . | TRBV6-2/TRBV6-3 | many | CASGQQRTGELFF | TGTGCCAGCGGCCAGCAGCGAACCGGGGAGCTGTTTTTT
TRBJ2-5 | TRBD1 | TRBV14 | . | CASSQVPGTGLQATQYF | TGTGCCAGCAGCCAAGTTCCGGGGACAGGCCTCCAAGCGACCCAGTACTTC
TRBJ2-3 | . | TRBV7-8 | many | CASSPLGGTQYF | TGTGCCAGCAGCCCCCTGGGGGGTACGCAGTATTTT
TRBJ2-1 | TRBD2 | TRBV12-3/TRBV12-4 | few | CASSPVGLASGGEQFF | TGTGCCAGCAGTCCCGTCGGACTAGCATCGGGGGGTGAGCAGTTCTTC
TRBJ1-3 | TRBD1 | TRBV6-1 | . | CASSPGQGAGNTIYF | TGTGCCAGCAGCCCGGGACAGGGGGCTGGAAACACCATATATTTT
TRBJ2-5 | TRBD1 | TRBV4-1 | . | CASSPYHGQATQETQYF | TGCGCCAGCAGCCCCTACCACGGACAGGCAACACAAGAGACCCAGTACTTC
TRBJ1-1 | . | TRBV28 | many | CAIHPSWRTKWSTEAFF | TGTGCCATCCACCCCTCCTGGCGGACCAAATGGAGCACTGAAGCTTTCTTT
TRBJ2-2 | TRBD2 | TRBV20-1 | many | CSARVPQGAGGTGELFF | TGCAGTGCTAGAGTCCCTCAAGGAGCGGGAGGCACCGGGGAGCTGTTTTTT
TRBJ1-5 | . | TRBV6-2/TRBV6-3 | . | CASSYRAGVFQPQHF | TGTGCCAGCAGTTACCGTGCAGGGGTATTTCAGCCCCAGCATTTT
TRBJ1-3 | . | TRBV28 | many | CASIERLSRNTIYF | TGTGCCAGCATCGAGAGACTTTCCCGAAACACCATATATTTT